These 19 T cell receptor beta chains were sequenced from one sample in a study of blood T cell repertoires in COVID-19. TCRdb keeps only in-frame clones here, not all; method: immunoSEQ multiplex PCR. The profile shows roughly 45,000 clones, 80% to 90% of them singletons. The sequenced material came from peripheral blood. The receptors here all came from a woman aged 80 or over with COVID-19, enrolled during active disease.

V usage is TRBV3-1 (or the pseudogene TRBV3-2) and J usage is TRBJ2-7; 12 bases fit TRBD2. Germline V gene sequence: CDR1 LGHDT, CDR2 YNNKEL (reference sequence). This CDR3 has 17 amino acids. J was trimmed by 6 bases and V by 3 bases; bases with no gene match: 12. CDR3 protein: CASSHRRLAGVVGEQYF. The CDR3 DNA reads TGTGCCAGCAGCCACCGAAGACTAGCGGGAGTAGTAGGCGAGCAGTACTTC.

A single count supports this clone. The gene calls are TRBV11-3 and TRBJ2-1, with D maybe TRBD2 (5 bases). The germline CDR1 and CDR2 sequences are SGHNT and YENEEA. The CDR3 consists of 15 residues. The V gene lost 1 base and the J gene lost 4 bases, with 11 bases spanning the gap. This chain's CDR3 is CASSLGAGVYNEQFF. The CDR3 coding sequence is TGTGCCAGCAGCTTAGGCGCCGGGGTTTACAATGAGCAGTTCTTC. Variable domain in full (rest from reference TRBV11-3 and TRBJ2-1): EAGVVQSPRYKIIEKKQPVAFWCNPISGHNTLYWYLQNLGQGPELLIRYENEEAVDDSQLPKDRFSAERLKGVDSTLKIQPAELGDSAVYLCASSLGAGVYNEQFFGPGTRLTVL.

This chain uses TRBV20-1 with TRBJ1-5; D gene ambiguous. Trimming took 3 bases from V and 4 from J, leaving 13 bases between them. CDR3 length: 14 residues. Germline V gives CDR1 DFQATT, CDR2 SNEGSKA (reference sequence). The CDR3 nucleotides are TGCAGTGCTAGTGTCAGCTTAGCAAATCAGCCCCAGCATTTT. The encoded protein is CSASVSLANQPQHF.

This chain links TRBV5-6 with TRBJ2-4; 9 bases are shared with TRBD2. The germline CDR1 and CDR2 sequences are SGHDT and YYEEEE. V dropped 0 bases and J dropped 8; count of bases not matched to a gene: 9. This CDR3 spans 16 amino acids. CDR3 residues: CASSLDVSGGRDIQYF. CDR3 DNA sequence: TGTGCCAGCAGCTTGGACGTTAGCGGGGGTCGGGACATTCAGTACTTC.

The genes are TRBV10-3 and TRBJ2-2; perhaps TRBD2 as D (5 bases). The CDR3 is 16 residues long. The germline V and J ends were trimmed by 0 bases and 1 base, with 9 bases remaining between them. CDR1 is ENHRY, CDR2 SYGVKD, per germline. The CDR3 DNA sequence: TGTGCCATCAGTGAGTCTTTAGCGTTGAACACCGGGGAGCTGTTTTTT. Encoded protein: CAISESLALNTGELFF.

The V gene is TRBV7-3, the J gene TRBJ1-2; 8 bases are shared with TRBD1. CDR1 SGHTA and CDR2 FQGTGA come from the germline V gene. With V trimmed by 5 bases and J by 6 bases, 2 bases remained unmatched. The CDR3 spans 12 residues. CDR3 coding DNA: TGTGCCAGCAGCCTGACAGGGGATGGCTACACCTTC. Protein sequence: CASSLTGDGYTF.

This clone appeared a few times. This chain uses TRBV7-2 with TRBJ2-2, with 7 bases identical to TRBD2. J gave up 2 bases and V 6 bases, and 3 bases lay outside the gene matches. There are 14 residues in the CDR3. CDR1 is SGHTA, CDR2 FQGNSA, per germline. DNA of the CDR3: TGTGCCAGCAGGCCTAGCGGAAACACCGGGGAGCTGTTTTTT. Amino acid sequence: CASRPSGNTGELFF. Combining the CDR3 with reference TRBV7-2 and TRBJ2-2 gives the whole variable domain GAGVSQSPSNKVTEKGKDVELRCDPISGHTALYWYRQSLGQGLEFLIYFQGNSAPDKSGLPSDRFSAERTGGSVSTLTIQRTQQEDSAVYLCASRPSGNTGELFFGEGSRLTVL.

The V call is TRBV6-2 or TRBV6-3, the J call TRBJ2-1; 7 nucleotides align to TRBD2. The CDR3 is made up of 16 amino acids. Germline CDR1 and CDR2: MNHEY and SVGEGT. V shed 6 bases and J 9 bases; nucleotides not matched to a gene: 17. Here the CDR3 reads CASSPRLAGPLGEQFF. CDR3 nucleotide sequence: TGTGCCAGCAGCCCTAGACTAGCAGGACCCCTCGGTGAGCAGTTCTTC.

V is TRBV5-1 and J is TRBJ2-3; the D gene is possibly TRBD1 (5 bases). Germline-derived CDR1 and CDR2 are SGHRS and YFSETQ. Trimming left V 0 bases short and J 0 bases short, with 11 bases between. The CDR3 loop spans 16 amino acids. DNA of the CDR3: TGCGCCAGCAGCTTGGAGCCTAGGGGAAGCACAGATACGCAGTATTTT. This sequence encodes CASSLEPRGSTDTQYF.

The chain links TRBV27 to TRBJ2-3; 7 bases map to TRBD2. The CDR3 spans 15 residues. J gave up 1 base and V 5 bases, and 6 bases lay outside the gene matches. Germline assignment: CDR1 MNHEY and CDR2 SMNVEV (reference sequence). The CDR3 bases are TGTGCCAGCAGTGGGGACTACGTTGGCACAGATACGCAGTATTTT. Translation: CASSGDYVGTDTQYF.

The chain couples TRBV7-8 to TRBJ1-3, with D possibly being TRBD1 (6 bases). Germline V gives CDR1 SGHVS, CDR2 FQNEAQ. This CDR3 comprises 20 residues. Between the trimmed V and J ends, which lost 5 bases and 0 bases, there was a span of 26 bases. The CDR3 is CASSPGTIFSVPSSGNTIYF. As DNA, the CDR3 is TGTGCCAGCAGCCCCGGGACAATTTTCTCGGTCCCAAGCTCTGGAAACACCATATATTTT.

The chain recombines TRBV5-6 with TRBJ1-1, with TRBD1 identical over 7 bases. V lost 1 base, J lost 1 base, and 16 bases stayed unmatched. CDR1 SGHDT and CDR2 YYEEEE come from the germline V gene. The CDR3 is made up of 19 amino acids. The chain's CDR3 is CASSLFARGDITSNTEAFF. CDR3 in DNA: TGTGCCAGCAGCTTGTTCGCCAGGGGGGATATCACATCGAACACTGAAGCTTTCTTT.

The rearrangement links TRBV10-2 to TRBJ2-7; tentative D call: TRBD1 (5 bases). The germline CDR1 and CDR2 sequences are WSHSY and SAAADI. Trimming removed 2 bases from V and 3 bases from J, with 14 bases in between. CDR3 length: 15 residues. CDR3 coding DNA: TGCGCCAGCAGTGAGGAGGCAGGGTGGTTCTACGAGCAGTACTTC. Protein: CASSEEAGWFYEQYF.

A note on this clone: This specimen includes other DNA sequences encoding the same CDR3. V gene TRBV29-1 combines with J gene TRBJ2-2; 13 bases are shared with TRBD2. V was clipped by 4 bases and J by 4 bases; unmatched bases: 0. This CDR3 is built from 14 residues. The germline gives CDR1 SQVTM, CDR2 ANQGSEA. The CDR3 protein is CSVGLAGGTGELFF. CDR3 bases: TGCAGCGTTGGACTAGCGGGGGGCACCGGGGAGCTGTTTTTT.

This chain joins TRBV5-1 and TRBJ1-1; D might be TRBD1 (6 bases). The CDR3 runs to 15 residues. The germline gives CDR1 SGHRS, CDR2 YFSETQ. V gave up 5 bases and J gave up 4 bases, with 18 bases separating them. The CDR3 spells CASSFVGGWGTEAFF. Written as DNA, the CDR3 is TGCGCCAGCAGTTTTGTTGGGGGCTGGGGCACTGAAGCTTTCTTT. Combining the CDR3 with reference TRBV5-1 and TRBJ1-1 gives the whole variable domain KAGVTQTPRYLIKTRGQQVTLSCSPISGHRSVSWYQQTPGQGLQFLFEYFSETQRNKGNFPGRFSGRQFSNSRSEMNVSTLELGDSALYLCASSFVGGWGTEAFFGQGTRLTVV.

The table lists this clone with a count of one. The CDR3 reads CASSLTGDRTEAFF. CDR3 coding DNA: TGTGCCAGCAGTCTGACAGGGGATCGTACTGAAGCTTTCTTT. This chain links TRBV6-2 or TRBV6-3 with TRBJ1-1, with TRBD1 identical over 8 bases. CDR3 length: 14 residues. CDR1 and CDR2 (germline): MNHEY, SVGEGT. The trim removed 5 bases at V and 5 bases at J, leaving 7 bases unmatched.

V usage is TRBV18 and J usage is TRBJ2-1; the D gene is possibly TRBD2 (7 bases). V was cut by 3 bases and J by 9 bases, with 21 bases left in between. Germline values: CDR1 KGHSH, CDR2 LQKENI. The CDR3 consists of 16 residues. Here the CDR3 reads CASSPEVLGGRGEQFF. The CDR3 nucleotides read TGTGCCAGCTCACCTGAAGTGTTGGGGGGGCGAGGTGAGCAGTTCTTC. The full variable domain, in which reference TRBV18 and TRBJ2-1 provide the parts outside the CDR3, is NAGVMQNPRHLVRRRGQEARLRCSPMKGHSHVYWYRQLPEEGLKFMVYLQKENIIDESGMPKERFSAEFPKEGPSILRIQQVVRGDSAAYFCASSPEVLGGRGEQFFGPGTRLTVL.

The chain is built from TRBV29-1 and TRBJ2-3, with 8 bases fitting TRBD2. V was clipped by 4 bases and J by 3 bases; unmatched bases: 6. Germline V CDR1 and CDR2: SQVTM, ANQGSEA. CDR3 length: 14 amino acids. CDR3 loop: CSVGVGGATDTQYF. CDR3 bases: TGCAGCGTTGGGGTCGGGGGGGCAACAGATACGCAGTATTTT.

The V call is TRBV7-9, the J call TRBJ1-1; D not resolved. CDR1 is SEHNR, CDR2 FQNEAQ, per germline (reference sequence). The length of the CDR3 is 13 residues. Trimming left V 1 base short and J 4 bases short, with 7 bases between. The CDR3 loop is CASSLVLGTEAFF. The CDR3 region has the DNA TGTGCCAGCAGCTTAGTACTAGGCACTGAAGCTTTCTTT. The whole variable domain, filled in from reference TRBV7-9 and TRBJ1-1, reads DTGVSQNPRHKITKRGQNVTFRCDPISEHNRLYWYRQTLGQGPEFLTYFQNEAQLEKSRLLSDRFSAERPKGSFSTLEIQRTEQGDSAMYLCASSLVLGTEAFFGQGTRLTVV.